This is a list of T cell receptor beta chains from one sample in a study of blood T cell repertoires in COVID-19. TCRdb's copy holds only in-frame clones and misses some; the assay was immunoSEQ multiplex PCR. Altogether approximately 220,000 clones are present, over 75% being singletons, with the ten largest covering under 3.5%. Sequencing input: PBMCs or T cells enriched from blood (not recorded which). All receptors derive from a woman in her late teens or twenties in a cohort exposed to, infected with or recovered from COVID-19 (not recorded which). Each CDR3 is given without its conserved first and last residue. The order of the fields is V gene, clone size, CDR3 protein. For some rows the clone size is stated as once, few or many, or as a class when expanded; others skip it.

v_gene: TRBV5-6; abundance: once; CDR3aa: ASSLEWGGNSPLH
v_gene: TRBV3-1/TRBV3-2; abundance: -; CDR3aa: ASSQADRGSPLH
v_gene: TRBV19; abundance: -; CDR3aa: ASSTVLGADEQF
v_gene: TRBV10-3; abundance: -; CDR3aa: AITGTGNGYT
v_gene: TRBV5-1; abundance: -; CDR3aa: ASALGGERNSPLH
v_gene: TRBV4-2; abundance: -; CDR3aa: ASSRGLAGDSYNEQF
v_gene: TRBV21-1; abundance: once; CDR3aa: ADRGQGCAEAF
v_gene: TRBV18; abundance: -; CDR3aa: ASSQSGRSGNQPQH
v_gene: TRBV6-5; abundance: -; CDR3aa: ASSRTGGEQY
v_gene: TRBV28; abundance: -; CDR3aa: ASSSKTGPNQPQH
v_gene: TRBV5-1; abundance: -; CDR3aa: ASSIGQGENSPLH
v_gene: TRBV28; abundance: -; CDR3aa: ASSFRTGNYEQY
v_gene: TRBV6-5; abundance: -; CDR3aa: ASSWLSGQGTDTQY
v_gene: TRBV28; abundance: -; CDR3aa: ASSLVALINEQF
v_gene: TRBV4-2; abundance: -; CDR3aa: ASSQDRTKNIQY
v_gene: TRBV27; abundance: -; CDR3aa: ASSIRTSSDTQY
v_gene: TRBV3-1/TRBV3-2; abundance: -; CDR3aa: ASSQVAGRTGELF
v_gene: TRBV6-1; abundance: -; CDR3aa: ASSEANRWGTYGYT
v_gene: TRBV27; abundance: once; CDR3aa: ASSSGLAGGKQETQY
v_gene: TRBV19; abundance: -; CDR3aa: ASRYRVGYT
v_gene: TRBV6-5; abundance: -; CDR3aa: ASSPDRGSNQPQH
v_gene: TRBV21-1; abundance: -; CDR3aa: ASSKGGPSRN
v_gene: TRBV6-5; abundance: -; CDR3aa: ASTVGQVGTEAF
v_gene: TRBV19; abundance: -; CDR3aa: ASSTAGFRGDEQF
v_gene: TRBV12-3/TRBV12-4; abundance: -; CDR3aa: ASHYRGYGYT
v_gene: TRBV19; abundance: -; CDR3aa: ASRTGTEAF
v_gene: TRBV29-1; abundance: -; CDR3aa: SVVGTGSGNTIY
v_gene: TRBV4-2; abundance: -; CDR3aa: ASSRDRNGNQPQH
v_gene: TRBV4-1; abundance: -; CDR3aa: ASRRGGDSGEQY
v_gene: TRBV9; abundance: -; CDR3aa: ASSVGADNEQF
v_gene: TRBV28; abundance: many; CDR3aa: ASSTDWMSSGNTIY
v_gene: TRBV25-1; abundance: once; CDR3aa: ASSEYGQAFSYEQY
v_gene: TRBV4-1; abundance: -; CDR3aa: ASSLTLAGGSYEQY
v_gene: TRBV18; abundance: -; CDR3aa: ASLPDRGNTEAF
v_gene: TRBV28; abundance: -; CDR3aa: ASSAWGVGTSYEQY
v_gene: TRBV9; abundance: few; CDR3aa: ASSAETGEQAGELF
v_gene: TRBV20-1; abundance: -; CDR3aa: SARYGQPQH
v_gene: TRBV28; abundance: -; CDR3aa: ASSLGHSRQETQY
v_gene: TRBV27; abundance: -; CDR3aa: ASSSTRVEQY
v_gene: TRBV2; abundance: -; CDR3aa: ASRLAAYEQY
v_gene: TRBV28; abundance: -; CDR3aa: ASSPGQSFNQPQH
v_gene: TRBV5-1; abundance: -; CDR3aa: ASSLVGLQGGSPLH
v_gene: TRBV28; abundance: -; CDR3aa: ASSSQIEAF